Sequencing of this TCR beta chain was carried out in a study of blood T cell repertoires in COVID-19. For the study at large: Sources were T cells, B-cell-depleted T cells, or PBMCs; the material itself was cDNA or gDNA.

The repertoire was sequenced with immunoSEQ multiplex PCR; TCRdb's copy has only in-frame clones and lacks some. The profile shows tens of thousands of clones, about 86% of them singletons. The length of the CDR3 is 12 residues. The germline V gene encodes CDR1 MDHEN and CDR2 SYDVKM. V was cut by 6 bases and J by 5 bases, with 10 bases left in between. The sample taken for sequencing was peripheral blood. The J gene is TRBJ1-2, the V gene TRBV28, with D possibly matching TRBD1 (6 bases). This TCR was recovered from a man aged 45-60 years with acute or convalescent COVID-19. CDR3 coding DNA: TGTGCCAGCAGCTTGGGGGCATATGGCTACACCTTC. Amino acid sequence: CASSLGAYGYTF.